This is a list of T cell receptor beta chains from one sample in a study of identifying expanded T cells in peripheral blood. Clones were sequenced by immunoSEQ multiplex PCR, and TCRdb holds only the in-frame ones, with some missing. The data contain around 120,000 clones, approximately 88% of them singletons. Input material: blood. The receptors were sampled from a person aged 18-69 years in good health. CDR3s include the opening cysteine and the closing phenylalanine or tryptophan. A D gene is named only where the DNA matches it firmly. Some rows have no size entry. The others give once, few or many, or a class for an expanded clone.

>TRBJ1-6|TRBV18|.|.|14
CASSQTAYNSPLHF
TGTGCCAGCTCACAGACAGCCTATAATTCACCCCTCCACTTT
>TRBJ1-2|TRBV4-3|.|TRBD1|16
CASSQEIHRGSIGYTF
TGCGCCAGCAGCCAAGAAATCCACAGGGGGTCCATAGGCTACACCTTC
>TRBJ2-5|TRBV5-4|.|.|16
CASSLAGGSQIETQYF
TGTGCCAGCAGCTTGGCCGGAGGGTCCCAGATAGAGACCCAGTACTTC
>TRBJ2-2|TRBV29-1|few|.|11
CSVGDTGELFF
TGCAGCGTTGGGGACACCGGGGAGCTGTTTTTT
>TRBJ1-2|TRBV4-1|once|TRBD1|17
CASSQEQGIGPNYGYTF
TGCGCCAGCAGCCAAGAACAGGGGATTGGACCTAACTATGGCTACACCTTC
>TRBJ1-2|TRBV7-2|.|.|12
CASSLDLRGYTF
TGTGCCAGCAGCTTAGACCTTCGGGGCTACACCTTC
>TRBJ1-5|TRBV6-5|few|.|14
CASSYTRGTQPQHF
TGTGCCAGCAGTTACACGCGGGGAACCCAGCCCCAGCATTTT
>TRBJ1-6|TRBV4-1|.|.|17
CASSQGGRNPWDSPLHF
TGCGCCAGCAGCCAAGGGGGTCGAAATCCTTGGGATTCACCCCTCCACTTT
>TRBJ2-7|TRBV6-1|.|TRBD1|14
CASILGGSTYEQYF
TGTGCCAGCATTTTAGGGGGCTCGACCTACGAGCAGTACTTC
>TRBJ2-1|TRBV5-1|.|.|13
CASSLIGYNEQFF
TGCGCCAGCAGCTTAATAGGTTACAATGAGCAGTTCTTC
>TRBJ2-7|TRBV29-1|.|TRBD1|12
CSVARDRKEQYF
TGCAGCGTCGCCCGGGACAGAAAAGAGCAGTACTTC
>TRBJ2-7|TRBV5-4|once|.|13
CASSFQGGDEQYF
TGTGCCAGCAGCTTCCAGGGGGGCGACGAGCAGTACTTC
>TRBJ1-5|TRBV28|.|.|16
CASSFSGRGLNQPQHF
TGTGCCAGCAGTTTCTCGGGCAGGGGTTTAAATCAGCCCCAGCATTTT
>TRBJ1-5|TRBV6-6|few|TRBD1|16
CASSYGTGFGNQPQHF
TGTGCCAGCAGTTACGGGACAGGGTTCGGCAATCAGCCCCAGCATTTT
>TRBJ2-2|TRBV6-5|.|.|15
CASSYTGRDTGELFF
TGTGCCAGCAGTTACACAGGGAGGGACACCGGGGAGCTGTTTTTT
>TRBJ1-4|TRBV5-6|.|.|15
CASSSRGQNSGKLFF
TGTGCCAGCAGCTCCCGGGGCCAGAATTCGGGGAAACTGTTTTTT
>TRBJ1-6|TRBV7-6|.|.|17
CASSLRQGTSYNSPLHF
TGTGCCAGCAGCTTAAGGCAGGGAACCTCCTATAATTCACCCCTCCACTTT
>TRBJ2-6|TRBV5-1|.|.|13
CASSLSGANVLTF
TGCGCCAGCAGCTTGAGTGGGGCCAACGTCCTGACTTTC
>TRBJ1-2|TRBV9|.|TRBD1|16
CASSALRDRGGYGYTF
TGTGCCAGCAGCGCCCTCCGGGACAGGGGTGGGTATGGCTACACCTTC
>TRBJ2-7|TRBV15|.|.|15
CATSRDKGSAYEQYF
TGTGCCACCAGCAGAGATAAGGGGAGCGCCTACGAGCAGTACTTC
>TRBJ2-3|TRBV7-9|.|TRBD1|17
CASSLIPRDSSTDTQYF
TGTGCCAGCAGCTTAATCCCCCGGGACAGCAGCACAGATACGCAGTATTTT
>TRBJ2-7|TRBV5-5|.|TRBD2|15
CASSFRTSGAYEQYF
TGTGCCAGCAGCTTCCGGACTAGCGGGGCCTACGAGCAGTACTTC
>TRBJ2-7|TRBV7-6|.|.|17
CASSPTVVGREPYEQYF
TGTGCCAGCAGCCCCACCGTAGTAGGCAGGGAACCCTACGAGCAGTACTTC
>TRBJ1-1|TRBV11-2|.|TRBD1|13
CASSFQTGEGAFF
TGTGCCAGCAGCTTTCAGACAGGGGAGGGAGCTTTCTTT
>TRBJ2-7|TRBV27|.|.|15
CASSLFTTDTYEQYF
TGTGCCAGCAGTTTATTTACGACGGATACCTACGAGCAGTACTTC
>TRBJ2-3|TRBV13|.|TRBD1|14
CASSSGGDTDTQYF
TGTGCCAGCAGCTCAGGGGGCGATACAGATACGCAGTATTTT
>TRBJ2-7|TRBV7-2|.|.|14
CASSPTGDVGEQYF
TGTGCCAGCAGCCCGACGGGAGACGTGGGGGAGCAGTACTTC
>TRBJ2-5|TRBV5-1|.|TRBD1|15
CASSPGDRSQETQYF
TGCGCCAGCAGCCCCGGGGACAGATCGCAAGAGACCCAGTACTTC
>TRBJ1-1|TRBV11-2|.|.|11
CASSQLTEAFF
TGTGCCAGCAGCCAACTCACTGAAGCTTTCTTT
>TRBJ2-5|TRBV27|.|TRBD2|17
CASSPLSVAGGRGTQYF
TGTGCCAGCAGTCCCCTCTCTGTAGCGGGGGGGCGGGGGACCCAGTACTTC
>TRBJ2-3|TRBV7-9|few|.|14
CASSGWPTTDTQYF
TGTGCCAGCAGCGGCTGGCCAACAACAGATACGCAGTATTTT
>TRBJ2-7|TRBV29-1|.|.|13
CSFRKGTSYEQYF
TGCAGCTTCCGGAAGGGGACCTCCTACGAGCAGTACTTC
>TRBJ2-1|TRBV2|.|.|16
CASIGRRDGSYNEQFF
TGTGCCAGCATAGGGCGGCGGGACGGCTCCTACAATGAGCAGTTCTTC
>TRBJ1-5|TRBV28|.|TRBD1|14
CASSPRTGEQPQHF
TGTGCCAGCAGTCCACGGACAGGGGAGCAGCCCCAGCATTTT
>TRBJ2-3|TRBV30|.|.|11
CAWSYTDTQYF
TGTGCCTGGAGCTACACAGATACGCAGTATTTT
>TRBJ2-3|TRBV19|.|.|14
CASSINGPHDTQYF
TGTGCCAGTAGTATAAACGGACCTCATGATACGCAGTATTTT
>TRBJ1-5|TRBV7-9|.|TRBD1|14
CASSITGGHQPQHF
TGTGCCAGCAGCATCACAGGGGGACATCAGCCCCAGCATTTT
>TRBJ1-2|TRBV2|.|.|13
CASTGARSYGYTF
TGTGCCAGCACGGGGGCGCGCAGCTATGGCTACACCTTC
>TRBJ1-6|TRBV9|.|.|13
CASSAEHGSPLHF
TGTGCCAGCAGCGCAGAACACGGTTCACCCCTCCACTTT
>TRBJ2-7|TRBV25-1|few|TRBD1|14
CASSGGQGRYEQYF
TGTGCCAGCAGTGGTGGACAGGGGAGATACGAGCAGTACTTC
>TRBJ2-7|TRBV7-8|.|.|12
CASSLRGVEQYF
TGTGCCAGCAGCTTACGGGGTGTCGAGCAGTACTTC
>TRBJ2-1|TRBV5-5|.|.|14
CASSPDFGQNEQFF
TGTGCCAGCAGCCCAGACTTCGGACAGAATGAGCAGTTCTTC
>TRBJ2-7|TRBV19|.|TRBD2|17
CASSLTSGGSLSYEQYF
TGTGCCAGTAGTTTGACTAGCGGGGGATCCCTATCCTACGAGCAGTACTTC
>TRBJ1-1|TRBV12-5|.|.|18
CASGLGGHANRVNTEAFF
TGTGCTAGTGGTTTAGGGGGACACGCGAATCGGGTGAACACTGAAGCTTTCTTT
>TRBJ1-2|TRBV10-3|.|.|11
CAIRGTSGYTF
TGTGCCATCCGCGGTACGAGTGGCTACACCTTC
>TRBJ1-2|TRBV7-2|.|.|16
CASSLDQARANYGYTF
TGTGCCAGCAGCTTAGATCAGGCGAGAGCTAACTATGGCTACACCTTC
>TRBJ2-1|TRBV9|.|.|15
CASSPMGGPGGEQFF
TGTGCCAGCAGCCCCATGGGGGGACCCGGAGGTGAGCAGTTCTTC
>TRBJ1-2|TRBV30|.|.|14
CAWSRSTRAGGYTF
TGTGCCTGGAGTAGATCGACGAGGGCGGGCGGCTACACCTTC
>TRBJ1-6|TRBV6-1|.|TRBD1|14
CASSLQGIESPLHF
TGTGCCAGCAGCCTACAGGGGATTGAGTCACCCCTCCACTTT
>TRBJ1-2|TRBV5-1|.|.|13
CASSLVSENGYTF
TGCGCCAGCAGCTTGGTTTCTGAAAATGGCTACACCTTC
>TRBJ1-2|TRBV9|.|TRBD1|17
CASSVEGPGQGAPGYTF
TGTGCCAGCAGCGTAGAGGGTCCGGGACAGGGGGCGCCCGGCTACACCTTC
>TRBJ1-2|TRBV11-3|.|.|15
CASSLDGGVNYGYTF
TGTGCCAGCAGCTTAGACGGTGGGGTTAACTATGGCTACACCTTC
>TRBJ1-2|TRBV5-1|.|TRBD1|15
CASSSQTGEYYGYTF
TGCGCCAGCAGCTCCCAGACAGGGGAGTACTATGGCTACACCTTC
>TRBJ1-6|TRBV19|.|.|17
CASSVLGDFGPNSPLHF
TGTGCCAGTAGTGTTCTGGGGGACTTCGGGCCTAATTCACCCCTCCACTTT
>TRBJ1-2|TRBV7-9|few|.|15
CASTPRGRSFYGYTF
TGTGCCAGCACCCCCCGGGGCCGGAGCTTTTATGGCTACACCTTC
>TRBJ2-2|TRBV5-6|.|TRBD1|15
CASIRDRGQAGELFF
TGTGCCAGCATCCGGGACAGGGGGCAGGCCGGGGAGCTGTTTTTT
>TRBJ1-6|TRBV19|.|.|15
CASSLRDRINSPLHF
TGTGCCAGTAGTCTGAGAGACAGAATCAATTCACCCCTCCACTTT
>TRBJ1-4|TRBV6-6|.|.|11
CASSYSQKLFF
TGTGCCAGCAGTTACTCTCAAAAACTGTTTTTT
>TRBJ2-5|TRBV11-2|.|.|15
CASGLRWVSEETQYF
TGTGCCAGCGGCCTTCGGTGGGTCAGCGAAGAGACCCAGTACTTC
>TRBJ2-7|TRBV27|.|TRBD2|15
CASSFLGGDFYEQYF
TGTGCCAGCAGTTTCCTCGGGGGGGATTTTTACGAGCAGTACTTC